Described below is a single T cell receptor (beta chain) sequence and its context. CDR1 and CDR2 (germline): SNHLY, FYNNEI. The CDR3 runs to 15 residues. V was cut by 3 bases and J by 1 base, with 12 bases left in between. This specimen comes from a study of blood T cell repertoires in COVID-19. The wider study: Both acute and convalescent COVID-19 samples were obtained from the United States, Italy and Spain. Nucleic acid was either cDNA or gDNA, and it came from T cells, B-cell-depleted T cells, or PBMCs.

Sequenced by immunoSEQ multiplex PCR; TCRdb stores in-frame clones only, minus some. Among tens of thousands of clones listed, roughly 85% were seen once. The sequence was obtained from a human donor in a cohort sampled during active COVID-19. The chain combines TRBV2 with TRBJ1-2; D ambiguous. The material sequenced was peripheral blood. The CDR3 DNA is TGTGCCAGCAGTGATGGCGGAGCATATAACTATGGCTACACCTTC. It yields the protein CASSDGGAYNYGYTF. Full variable domain (remainder filled in from reference TRBV2 and TRBJ1-2): EPEVTQTPSHQVTQMGQEVILRCVPISNHLYFYWYRQILGQKVEFLVSFYNNEISEKSEIFDDQFSVERPDGSNFTLKIRSTKLEDSAMYFCASSDGGAYNYGYTFGSGTRLTVV.